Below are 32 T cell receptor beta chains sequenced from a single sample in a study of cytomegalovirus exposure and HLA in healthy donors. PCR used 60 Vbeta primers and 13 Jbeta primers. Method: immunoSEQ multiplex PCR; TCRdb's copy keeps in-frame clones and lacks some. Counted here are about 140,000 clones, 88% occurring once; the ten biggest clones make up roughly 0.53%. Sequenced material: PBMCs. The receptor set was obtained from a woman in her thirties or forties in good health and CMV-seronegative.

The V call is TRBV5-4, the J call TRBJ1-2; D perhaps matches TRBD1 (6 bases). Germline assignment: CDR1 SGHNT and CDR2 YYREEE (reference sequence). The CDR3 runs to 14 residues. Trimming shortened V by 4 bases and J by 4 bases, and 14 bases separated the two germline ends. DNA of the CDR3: TGTGCCAGCAGCATGACAGGAGATAGCTATGGCTACACCTTC. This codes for CASSMTGDSYGYTF.

The CDR3 here is CASSLQGDSPLHF. The CDR3 DNA is TGTGCCAGCAGCTTACAGGGTGATTCACCCCTCCACTTT. V usage is TRBV11-2 and J usage is TRBJ1-6; D is possibly TRBD1 (5 bases). Trimming took 2 bases from V and 8 from J, leaving 7 bases between them. The CDR3 covers 13 residues. Looked up from germline, CDR1 is SGHAT and CDR2 is FQNNGV.

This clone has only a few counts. The CDR3 bases are TGTGCCAGCAGCTCCCAGGGGGTGGGCAATCAGCCCCAGCATTTT. Translation: CASSSQGVGNQPQHF. The chain is built from TRBV7-9 and TRBJ1-5; TRBD1 agrees at 7 bases. V lost 4 bases and J lost 2; bases outside the gene matches: 5. The CDR3 loop spans 15 amino acids. CDR1 SEHNR and CDR2 FQNEAQ come from the germline V gene (reference sequence).

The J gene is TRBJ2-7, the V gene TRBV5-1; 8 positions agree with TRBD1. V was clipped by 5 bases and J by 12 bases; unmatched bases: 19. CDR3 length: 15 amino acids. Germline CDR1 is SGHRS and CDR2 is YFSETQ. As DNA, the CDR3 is TGCGCCAGCAGGACCACGACAGGGGAGTCTTATAGTCGGTACTTC. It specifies CASRTTTGESYSRYF.

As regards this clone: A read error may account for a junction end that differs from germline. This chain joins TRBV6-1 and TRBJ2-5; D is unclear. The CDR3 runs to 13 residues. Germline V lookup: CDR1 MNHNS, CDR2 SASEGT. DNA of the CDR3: TGTGCCAGCAGTCTAAGTTGGTCAGAGGCCCAGTACTTC. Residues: CASSLSWSEAQYF.

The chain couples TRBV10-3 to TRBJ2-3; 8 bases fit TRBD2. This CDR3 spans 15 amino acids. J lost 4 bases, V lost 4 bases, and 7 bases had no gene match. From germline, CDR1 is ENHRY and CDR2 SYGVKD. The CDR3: CAISGTSLSPDTQYF. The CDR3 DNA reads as TGTGCCATCAGTGGGACTAGCCTGAGCCCAGATACGCAGTATTTT.

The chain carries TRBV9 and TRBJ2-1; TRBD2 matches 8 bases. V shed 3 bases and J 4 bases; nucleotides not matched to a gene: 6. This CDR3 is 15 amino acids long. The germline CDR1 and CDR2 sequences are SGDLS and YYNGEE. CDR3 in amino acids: CASSEVAGPYNEQFF. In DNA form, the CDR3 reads TGTGCCAGCAGCGAGGTAGCGGGACCTTACAATGAGCAGTTCTTC.

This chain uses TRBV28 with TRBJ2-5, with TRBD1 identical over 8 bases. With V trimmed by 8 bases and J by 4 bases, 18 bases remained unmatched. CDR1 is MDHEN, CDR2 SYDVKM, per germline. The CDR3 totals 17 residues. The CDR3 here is CASGLDPSDRVSETQYF. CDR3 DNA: TGTGCCAGCGGACTTGACCCGTCGGACAGGGTGTCAGAGACCCAGTACTTC.

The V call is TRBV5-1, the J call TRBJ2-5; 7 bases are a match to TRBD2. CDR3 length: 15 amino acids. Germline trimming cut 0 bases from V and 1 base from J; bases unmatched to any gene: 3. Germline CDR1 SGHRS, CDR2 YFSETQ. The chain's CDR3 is CASSLVGGPQETQYF. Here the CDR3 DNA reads TGCGCCAGCAGCTTGGTGGGAGGGCCCCAAGAGACCCAGTACTTC.

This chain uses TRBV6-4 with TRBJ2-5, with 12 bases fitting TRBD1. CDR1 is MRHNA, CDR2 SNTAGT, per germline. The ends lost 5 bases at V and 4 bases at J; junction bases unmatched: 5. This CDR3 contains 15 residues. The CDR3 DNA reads TGTGCCAGCAGTCCGGGACAGGGGGCGACAGAGACCCAGTACTTC. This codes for CASSPGQGATETQYF.

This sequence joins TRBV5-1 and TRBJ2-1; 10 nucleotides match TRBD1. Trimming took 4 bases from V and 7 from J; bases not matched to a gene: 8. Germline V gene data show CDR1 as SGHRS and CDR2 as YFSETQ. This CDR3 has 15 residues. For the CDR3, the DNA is TGCGCCAGCAGCCAGGACAGGGGGATAAGGAATGAGCAGTTCTTC. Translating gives CASSQDRGIRNEQFF. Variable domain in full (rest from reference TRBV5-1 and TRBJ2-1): KAGVTQTPRYLIKTRGQQVTLSCSPISGHRSVSWYQQTPGQGLQFLFEYFSETQRNKGNFPGRFSGRQFSNSRSEMNVSTLELGDSALYLCASSQDRGIRNEQFFGPGTRLTVL.

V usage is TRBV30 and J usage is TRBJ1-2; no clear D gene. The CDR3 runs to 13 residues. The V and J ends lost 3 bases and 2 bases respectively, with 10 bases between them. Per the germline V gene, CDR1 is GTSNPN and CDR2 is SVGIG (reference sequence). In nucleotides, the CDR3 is TGTGCCTGGAGCCCCGGACTCAACTATGGCTACACCTTC. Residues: CAWSPGLNYGYTF.

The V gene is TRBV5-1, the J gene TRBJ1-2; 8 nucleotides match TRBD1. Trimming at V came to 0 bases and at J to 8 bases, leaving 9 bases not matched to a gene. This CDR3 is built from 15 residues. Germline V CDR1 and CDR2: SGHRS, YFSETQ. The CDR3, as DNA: TGCGCCAGCAGCTTGGAACCAGGGGGCGCGGGCGGCTACACCTTC. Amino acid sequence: CASSLEPGGAGGYTF.

The CDR3 DNA reads as TGCGCCAGCAGCTCGGTAGCGGGAGGGACCTACGAGCAGTACTTC. It translates to CASSSVAGGTYEQYF. The chain combines TRBV5-1 with TRBJ2-7; TRBD2 aligns across 11 bases. This CDR3 has 15 amino acids. CDR1 is SGHRS, CDR2 YFSETQ, per germline. The junction had 4 bases not matched to a gene; V was cut back by 3 bases and J by 2 bases.

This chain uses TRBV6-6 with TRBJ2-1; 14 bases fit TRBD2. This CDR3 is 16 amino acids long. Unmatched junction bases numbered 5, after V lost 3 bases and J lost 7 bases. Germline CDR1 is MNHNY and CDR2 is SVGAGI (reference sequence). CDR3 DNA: TGTGCCAGCAGTTATTTATGGACTAGCGGGAGGAATGAGCAGTTCTTC. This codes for CASSYLWTSGRNEQFF.

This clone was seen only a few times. CDR3: CASSLDVTGEQYF. CDR3 DNA sequence: TGCGCCAGCAGCTTGGACGTCACAGGGGAGCAGTACTTC. The chain recombines TRBV5-1 with TRBJ2-7; D possibly corresponds to TRBD1 (6 bases). The length of the CDR3 is 13 residues. CDR1 SGHRS and CDR2 YFSETQ come from the germline V gene. V was shortened by 0 bases and J by 7 bases, with 11 bases between the two germline ends.

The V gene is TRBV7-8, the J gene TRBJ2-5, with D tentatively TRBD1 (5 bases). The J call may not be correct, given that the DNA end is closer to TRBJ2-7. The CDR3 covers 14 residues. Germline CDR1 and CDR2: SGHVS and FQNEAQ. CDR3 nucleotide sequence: TGTGCCAGCAGCCGAGTGGACACAGCCTACGAGCAGTACTTC. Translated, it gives CASSRVDTAYEQYF.

The CDR3 is CASTLQGAGNTEAFF. CDR3 coding DNA: TGTGCCAGCACCTTACAGGGGGCGGGGAACACTGAAGCTTTCTTT. The chain carries TRBV28 and TRBJ1-1; 9 bases agree with TRBD1. The germline V gene encodes CDR1 MDHEN and CDR2 SYDVKM. The CDR3 sequence is 15 residues long. V was clipped by 7 bases and J by 1 base; unmatched bases: 7.

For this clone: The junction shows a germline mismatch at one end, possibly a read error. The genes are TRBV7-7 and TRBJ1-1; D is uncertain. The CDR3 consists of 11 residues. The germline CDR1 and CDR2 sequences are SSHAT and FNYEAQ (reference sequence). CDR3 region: CASSCETEAFF. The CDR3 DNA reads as TGTGCTAGCAGCTGTGAGACTGAAGCTTTCTTT.

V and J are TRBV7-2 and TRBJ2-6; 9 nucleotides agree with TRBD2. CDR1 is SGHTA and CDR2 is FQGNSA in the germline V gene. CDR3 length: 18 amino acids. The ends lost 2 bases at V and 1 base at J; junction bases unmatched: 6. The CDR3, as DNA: TGTGCCAGCAGCTTAATTAGCGGGAGTAGATCTGGGGCCAACGTCCTGACTTTC. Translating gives CASSLISGSRSGANVLTF.

CDR3 region: CASSYSGTREETQYF. The CDR3 nucleotides read TGTGCCAGCAGTTACTCCGGGACTAGGGAAGAGACCCAGTACTTC. V gene TRBV6-5 combines with J gene TRBJ2-5, with 8 bases lining up with TRBD2. The CDR3 contains 15 residues. With 0 bases clipped from V and 3 bases from J, the junction kept 3 bases outside the gene matches. Looked up from germline, CDR1 is MNHEY and CDR2 is SVGAGI.

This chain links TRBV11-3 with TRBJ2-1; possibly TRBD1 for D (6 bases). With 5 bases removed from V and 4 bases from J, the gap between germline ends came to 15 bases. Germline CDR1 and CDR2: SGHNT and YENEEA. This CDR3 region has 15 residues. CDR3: CASSRRDTGYNEQFF. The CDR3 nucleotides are TGTGCCAGCAGCCGCCGGGACACCGGGTACAATGAGCAGTTCTTC. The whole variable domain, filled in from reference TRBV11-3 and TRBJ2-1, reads EAGVVQSPRYKIIEKKQPVAFWCNPISGHNTLYWYLQNLGQGPELLIRYENEEAVDDSQLPKDRFSAERLKGVDSTLKIQPAELGDSAVYLCASSRRDTGYNEQFFGPGTRLTVL.

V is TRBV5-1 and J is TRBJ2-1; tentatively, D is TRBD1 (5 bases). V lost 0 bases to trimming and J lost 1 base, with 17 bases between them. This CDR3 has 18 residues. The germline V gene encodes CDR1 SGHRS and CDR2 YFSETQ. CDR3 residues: CASSLGWSGRGSYNEQFF. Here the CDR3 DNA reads TGCGCCAGCAGCTTGGGTTGGTCAGGGCGTGGGTCCTACAATGAGCAGTTCTTC.

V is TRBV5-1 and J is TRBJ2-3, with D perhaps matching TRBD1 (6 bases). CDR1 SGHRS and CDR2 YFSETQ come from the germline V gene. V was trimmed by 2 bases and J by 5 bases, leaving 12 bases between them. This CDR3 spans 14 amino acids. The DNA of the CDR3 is TGCGCCAGCAGCTTATCAGGGGCGGGAGATACGCAGTATTTT. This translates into CASSLSGAGDTQYF. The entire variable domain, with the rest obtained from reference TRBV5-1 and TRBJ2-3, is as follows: KAGVTQTPRYLIKTRGQQVTLSCSPISGHRSVSWYQQTPGQGLQFLFEYFSETQRNKGNFPGRFSGRQFSNSRSEMNVSTLELGDSALYLCASSLSGAGDTQYFGPGTRLTVL.

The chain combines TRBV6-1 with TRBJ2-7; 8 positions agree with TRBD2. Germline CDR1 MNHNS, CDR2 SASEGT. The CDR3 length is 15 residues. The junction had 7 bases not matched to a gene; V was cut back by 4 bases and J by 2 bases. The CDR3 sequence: CASSGAGGLAYEQYF. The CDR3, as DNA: TGTGCCAGCAGTGGCGCGGGGGGACTAGCCTACGAGCAGTACTTC.

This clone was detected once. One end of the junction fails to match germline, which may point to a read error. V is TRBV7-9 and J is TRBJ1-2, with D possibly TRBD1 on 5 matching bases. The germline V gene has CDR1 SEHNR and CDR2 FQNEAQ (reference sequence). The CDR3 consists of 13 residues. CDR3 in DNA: TGTTCCAGCAGCCCGCAGGGCTACTATGGCTACACCTTC. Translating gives CSSSPQGYYGYTF.

The DNA of the CDR3 is TGTGCCAGTAGTATTCTACTAGCGGGAGTAGTAGATGAGCAGTTCTTC. Translated, it gives CASSILLAGVVDEQFF. This sequence joins TRBV19 and TRBJ2-1; 11 bases agree with TRBD2. This CDR3 region has 16 residues. From germline, CDR1 is LNHDA and CDR2 SQIVND (reference sequence). V lost 3 bases, J lost 8 bases, and 9 bases stayed unmatched.

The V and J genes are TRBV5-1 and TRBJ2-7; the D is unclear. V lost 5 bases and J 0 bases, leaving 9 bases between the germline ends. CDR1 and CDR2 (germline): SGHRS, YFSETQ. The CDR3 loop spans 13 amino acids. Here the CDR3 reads CASSDIPSYEQYF. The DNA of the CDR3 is TGCGCCAGCAGTGACATCCCCTCCTACGAGCAGTACTTC.

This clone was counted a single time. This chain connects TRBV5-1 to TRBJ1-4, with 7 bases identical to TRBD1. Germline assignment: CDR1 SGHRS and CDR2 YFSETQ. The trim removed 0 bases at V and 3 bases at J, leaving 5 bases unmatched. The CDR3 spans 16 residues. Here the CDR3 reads CASSLGPTGSNEKLFF. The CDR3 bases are TGCGCCAGCAGCTTGGGGCCGACAGGGTCTAATGAAAAACTGTTTTTT.

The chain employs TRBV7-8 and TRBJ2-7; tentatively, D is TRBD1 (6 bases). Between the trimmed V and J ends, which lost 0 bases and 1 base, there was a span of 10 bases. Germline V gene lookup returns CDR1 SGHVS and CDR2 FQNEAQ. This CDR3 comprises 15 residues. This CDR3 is CASSLAGQLSYEQYF. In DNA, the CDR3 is TGTGCCAGCAGCTTAGCGGGACAACTATCCTACGAGCAGTACTTC.

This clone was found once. CDR3 sequence (DNA): TGTGCCAGCAGTTACTCCCTATCCGGGGGGGACGAGCAGTTCTTC. As protein: CASSYSLSGGDEQFF. The gene calls are TRBV6-5 and TRBJ2-1; TRBD2 agrees at 8 bases. V shed 0 bases, J shed 10 bases, and the junction held 8 bases outside the gene matches. CDR3 size: 15 residues. The germline gives CDR1 MNHEY, CDR2 SVGAGI.

In DNA, the CDR3 is TGTGCCAGCAGAGCGGGAGCCGGGACCCAGTACTTC. Protein: CASRAGAGTQYF. This rearrangement joins TRBV7-2 to TRBJ2-5, with 8 bases fitting TRBD2. J was trimmed by 7 bases and V by 6 bases; bases with no gene match: 4. CDR1 and CDR2 (germline): SGHTA, FQGNSA. The CDR3 is made up of 12 amino acids.